The rows below give T cell receptor beta chains drawn from one sample of a study of T cells after yellow fever vaccination. TCRdb re-derived calls from the 5' RACE reads in MiXCR, one entry per CDR3 protein. This sample yields 300,000 or so distinct CDR3 sequences, of which approximately 10% are seen a single time; approximately 3.3% belongs to the top ten. Sequencing was performed on CD4+ T cells sorted from PBMCs, taken 5 days after the yellow fever booster vaccination. The receptors originated from a man between 18 and 29 years old who received the YFV17D yellow fever vaccine. CDR3s include the opening cysteine and the closing phenylalanine or tryptophan. A D gene is named only where the DNA matches it firmly. Rows give clone size only sometimes, using once, few, many, or a class for an expanded clone.

j_call v_call d_call clone_size cdr3_aa cdr3_nt
TRBJ1-5 TRBV6-5 . few CASSRDLNQPQHF TGTGCCAGCAGCAGAGACCTAAATCAGCCCCAGCATTTT
TRBJ1-5 TRBV4-2 . . CASSPSRVSNQPQHF TGTGCCAGCAGCCCGAGCAGGGTTAGCAATCAGCCCCAGCATTTT
TRBJ2-5 TRBV11-1 TRBD2 few CASSEPGTSGQETQYF TGTGCCAGCAGCGAACCCGGGACTAGCGGGCAAGAGACCCAGTACTTC
TRBJ1-2 TRBV5-1 . many CASSLGPGIGYGYTF TGCGCCAGCAGCTTGGGCCCAGGGATCGGCTATGGCTACACCTTC
TRBJ2-3 TRBV7-9 . few CASSLVVGDPTDTQYF TGTGCCAGCAGCTTAGTAGTCGGGGACCCCACAGATACGCAGTATTTT
TRBJ1-1 TRBV6-4 . . CASSGKPNTEAFF TGTGCCAGCAGTGGGAAACCGAACACTGAAGCTTTCTTT
TRBJ2-5 TRBV5-4 TRBD2 few CASSLPSGGQETQYF TGTGCCAGCAGCCTACCTAGCGGGGGGCAAGAGACCCAGTACTTC
TRBJ2-1 TRBV6-5 . many CASSAGQRSYNEQFF TGTGCCAGCAGTGCGGGTCAACGCTCCTACAATGAGCAGTTCTTC
TRBJ1-6 TRBV18 TRBD1 . CASSSSGQGGSPLHF TGTGCCAGCTCGTCCTCCGGACAGGGAGGTTCACCCCTCCACTTT
TRBJ2-3 TRBV20-1 TRBD1 many CSAVADRGGTDTQYF TGCAGTGCCGTCGCGGACAGGGGCGGCACAGATACGCAGTATTTT
TRBJ2-2 TRBV10-1 TRBD1 . CASSGTGVGTGELFF TGCGCCAGCAGTGGTACAGGGGTCGGAACCGGGGAGCTGTTTTTT
TRBJ2-5 TRBV6-5 . . CASSYSNQPPETQYF TGTGCCAGCAGTTACTCGAACCAGCCTCCAGAGACCCAGTACTTC
TRBJ1-5 TRBV5-8 . many CASSLVPGGNQPQHF TGTGCCAGCAGCTTGGTACCAGGAGGCAATCAGCCCCAGCATTTT
TRBJ1-2 TRBV18 . few CASSPGGADGYTF TGTGCCAGCTCCCCCGGGGGGGCTGATGGCTACACCTTC
TRBJ2-3 TRBV4-2 . . CASSQDQGGSSTDTQYF TGTGCCAGCAGCCAAGATCAGGGAGGATCCTCCACAGATACGCAGTATTTT
TRBJ2-1 TRBV3-1 . . CASSQDQLEERFF TGTGCCAGCAGCCAAGACCAACTAGAAGAGCGGTTCTTC
TRBJ2-5 TRBV20-1 . many CSARVRTSIETQYF TGCAGTGCTAGAGTCCGTACTAGCATAGAGACCCAGTACTTC
TRBJ2-3 TRBV14 TRBD2 . CASSQGTSGPGPTQYF TGTGCCAGCAGCCAAGGGACTAGCGGGCCCGGACCGACGCAGTATTTT
TRBJ2-7 TRBV12-3/TRBV12-4 . . CASSFGPPISYEQYF TGTGCCAGCAGTTTCGGCCCGCCCATCTCCTACGAGCAGTACTTC
TRBJ2-3 TRBV12-5 TRBD2 . CASGVTGLADNRQYF TGTGCTAGTGGGGTCACGGGACTAGCGGATAACCGACAGTATTTT
TRBJ2-1 TRBV21-1 . . CASSKGVGTSGGRDNEQFF TGTGCCAGCAGCAAAGGTGTAGGGACTAGCGGGGGGAGGGACAATGAGCAGTTCTTC
TRBJ2-6 TRBV6-4 . . CASSKDGSGANVLTF TGTGCCAGCAGTAAGGACGGCTCTGGGGCCAACGTCCTGACTTTC
TRBJ2-7 TRBV12-3/TRBV12-4 TRBD1 many CASSGQGIYEQYF TGTGCCAGCAGTGGACAGGGGATCTACGAGCAGTACTTC
TRBJ2-2 TRBV11-1 . . CASSLGHNTGELFF TGTGCCAGCAGCTTAGGACACAACACCGGGGAGCTGTTTTTT
TRBJ2-5 TRBV7-2 . few CASSSLGQGLRTQYF TGTGCCAGCAGCTCCCTGGGGCAGGGGTTGAGGACCCAGTACTTC
TRBJ1-3 TRBV4-2 . . CASSTTGSSGNTIYF TGTGCCAGCAGCACGACAGGATCCTCTGGAAACACCATATATTTT
TRBJ1-2 TRBV3-1 . few CASSHREGYTF TGTGCCAGCAGCCACCGGGAGGGCTACACCTTC
TRBJ2-7 TRBV9 TRBD2 few CASSAGGLAGGFYEQYF TGTGCCAGCAGCGCCGGAGGGCTAGCGGGGGGGTTCTACGAGCAGTACTTC
TRBJ2-2 TRBV3-1 . many CASSRAGTNTGELFF TGTGCCAGCAGCCGGGCCGGGACGAACACCGGGGAGCTGTTTTTT
TRBJ2-3 TRBV2 TRBD2 few CASSGRWGGNADTQYF TGTGCCAGCAGTGGCCGCTGGGGAGGGAACGCAGATACGCAGTATTTT
TRBJ2-7 TRBV18 . few CASSPSSGAAFEQYF TGTGCCAGCTCGCCCAGCTCGGGGGCTGCCTTCGAGCAGTACTTC
TRBJ1-2 TRBV3-1 . many CATSFGNYGYTF TGTGCCACCAGTTTCGGGAACTATGGCTACACCTTC
TRBJ2-2 TRBV12-3/TRBV12-4 . few CASSLPTGRSTGELFF TGTGCCAGCAGTTTGCCCACAGGGCGTAGCACCGGGGAGCTGTTTTTT
TRBJ2-1 TRBV18 TRBD1 few CASSPPGTGRGEQFF TGTGCCAGCTCACCACCGGGGACAGGGCGTGGTGAGCAGTTCTTC
TRBJ2-2 TRBV5-1 . many CASSLRVSNTGELFF TGCGCCAGCAGCCTCCGGGTCTCGAACACCGGGGAGCTGTTTTTT
TRBJ2-7 TRBV30 . . CAWSGGGRYEQYF TGTGCCTGGAGCGGTGGGGGGCGCTACGAGCAGTACTTC
TRBJ2-7 TRBV5-1 TRBD2 many CASSLGTSGYEQYF TGCGCCAGCAGCTTGGGCACTAGCGGATACGAGCAGTACTTC
TRBJ2-2 TRBV5-1 TRBD2 many CASSLFGSSGGTGELFF TGCGCCAGCAGCTTATTCGGTTCCAGCGGGGGCACCGGGGAGCTGTTTTTT
TRBJ2-3 TRBV5-4 . few CASSLDYRGQGTQYF TGTGCCAGCAGCTTGGACTACCGGGGCCAAGGTACGCAGTATTTT
TRBJ2-1 TRBV18 TRBD2 . CASSPPSGGANEQFF TGTGCCAGCTCACCACCGAGCGGGGGGGCCAATGAGCAGTTCTTC
TRBJ1-1 TRBV6-2/TRBV6-3 . . CASRTRVTEAFF TGTGCCAGCAGGACCAGGGTAACTGAAGCTTTCTTT
TRBJ2-2 TRBV6-5 . . CASRLPGQLNTGELFF TGTGCCAGCAGACTTCCGGGACAACTGAACACCGGGGAGCTGTTTTTT
TRBJ1-5 TRBV2 . . CASTKGGQPQHF TGTGCCAGCACCAAAGGAGGTCAGCCCCAGCATTTT
TRBJ2-5 TRBV5-1 . many CASNGQIQETQYF TGCGCCAGCAATGGACAGATCCAAGAGACCCAGTACTTC
TRBJ2-7 TRBV7-2 TRBD2 few CASSLNPSGTSPYEQYF TGTGCCAGCAGCTTAAATCCTAGCGGGACATCACCCTACGAGCAGTACTTC
TRBJ2-3 TRBV10-1 . once CASSDPHASTDTQYF TGCGCCAGCAGTGACCCCCACGCCAGCACAGATACGCAGTATTTT
TRBJ2-1 TRBV6-5 . . CASRTTGYSDNEQFF TGTGCCAGCAGGACCACAGGGTACTCCGACAATGAGCAGTTCTTC
TRBJ1-6 TRBV20-1 TRBD1 many CSARDPQTGTGSPLHF TGCAGTGCTAGAGATCCCCAGACAGGGACGGGGTCACCCCTCCACTTT
TRBJ2-6 TRBV30 . few CAWSVLLSGANVLTF TGTGCCTGGAGTGTACTACTCTCTGGGGCCAACGTCCTGACTTTC
TRBJ2-3 TRBV7-2 . few CASKWHEGTDTQYF TGTGCCAGCAAATGGCATGAGGGCACAGATACGCAGTATTTT
TRBJ1-2 TRBV5-1 TRBD1 . CASSLDSQGARGYTF TGCGCCAGCAGCTTGGATTCACAGGGGGCGCGTGGCTACACCTTC
TRBJ2-1 TRBV7-9 TRBD2 many CASSRTSGGASEQFF TGTGCCAGCAGCCGGACTAGCGGGGGGGCCAGTGAGCAGTTCTTC
TRBJ1-2 TRBV12-3/TRBV12-4 . . CASTPTGLWGYTF TGTGCCAGCACCCCGACGGGGCTCTGGGGCTACACCTTC